This T cell receptor beta chain was sequenced during a study of cytomegalovirus exposure and HLA in healthy donors. Study context: Drawn from HLA-typed donors, about 85 million unique TCRs were held in an early data release.

The PCR made use of 60 Vbeta and 13 Jbeta primers. The repertoire was sequenced with immunoSEQ multiplex PCR; TCRdb's copy has only in-frame clones and lacks some. The sample has approximately 170,000 clones, less than 80% seen once. Germline assignment: CDR1 SGHNT and CDR2 YYREEE (reference sequence). The CDR3 sequence is 13 residues long. Trimming cost V 4 bases and J 2 bases, with 9 bases left between them. This TCR came from a middle-aged man in good health and CMV-seronegative. This chain joins TRBV5-4 and TRBJ2-5; tentatively, D is TRBD1 (6 bases). The sequenced material came from PBMCs. CDR3 sequence reads: CASSTQGQETQYF. As DNA, the CDR3 is TGTGCCAGCAGCACACAGGGTCAAGAGACCCAGTACTTC.